Each of the 14 T cell receptor beta chains below was sequenced from the same sample in a study of blood T cell repertoires in COVID-19. Method: immunoSEQ multiplex PCR; TCRdb's copy keeps in-frame clones and lacks some. The sample shows 200,000 to 250,000 clones, around 90% of them seen only once. The sample taken for sequencing was peripheral blood. These receptor sequences come from a man in his sixties or seventies with acute or convalescent COVID-19.

The gene calls are TRBV21-1 and TRBJ1-2; TRBD1, as called in the table, went unchecked against the DNA. TRBV21-1 constitutes a pseudogene. CDR3 length: 13 residues. The CDR3 is CASSNRQGDDYTF. The CDR3 bases are TGTGCCAGCAGCAATCGTCAGGGGGACGACTACACCTTC.

The CDR3 reads CASTGTPKSSYEQYF. As DNA, the CDR3 is TGTGCATCGACCGGGACTCCAAAGAGCTCCTACGAGCAGTACTTC. This rearrangement joins TRBV30 to TRBJ2-7, with D possibly TRBD2 on 6 matching bases. CDR1 and CDR2 from the germline V gene are GTSNPN and SVGIG (reference sequence). The CDR3 runs to 15 residues. The whole variable domain, remainder taken from reference TRBV30 and TRBJ2-7, is SQTIHQWPATLVQPVGSPLSLECTVEGTSNPNLYWYRQAAGRGLQLLFYSVGIGQISSEVPQNLSASRPQDRQFILSSKKLLLSDSGFYLCASTGTPKSSYEQYFGPGTRLTVT.

V and J are TRBV12-3 or TRBV12-4 and TRBJ2-5; tentative D call: TRBD2 (6 bases). V lost 4 bases and J lost 4, with 7 bases in between. This CDR3 is 12 amino acids long. CDR3 protein: CASSWRGETQYF. The CDR3, as DNA: TGTGCCAGCAGTTGGCGGGGAGAGACCCAGTACTTC.

The genes are TRBV7-2 and TRBJ2-1; a weak D match, TRBD2 (6 bases). The length of the CDR3 is 15 residues. The germline gives CDR1 SGHTA, CDR2 FQGNSA. The V gene lost 3 bases and the J gene lost 7 bases, with 16 bases spanning the gap. The DNA of the CDR3 is TGTGCCAGCAGCTTTCTGAGGCGGGGCCAGAATGAGCAGTTCTTC. Translated, it gives CASSFLRRGQNEQFF.

In DNA, the CDR3 is TGCGCCAGCAGCGTAACGACAGGGAATCAAGAGACCCAGTACTTC. Its translation is CASSVTTGNQETQYF. The chain carries TRBV5-1 and TRBJ2-5; TRBD1 matches 7 bases. CDR1 is SGHRS, CDR2 YFSETQ, per germline. The V gene end was trimmed by 4 bases and the J gene end by 2 bases; junction bases not matched to a gene: 8. The CDR3 is 15 amino acids.

The chain carries TRBV7-2 and TRBJ2-2; a possible D gene is TRBD1 (5 bases). Between the trimmed V and J ends, which lost 5 bases and 8 bases, there was a span of 21 bases. Germline V gene sequence: CDR1 SGHTA, CDR2 FQGNSA. This CDR3 comprises 16 residues. The CDR3 nucleotides read TGTGCCAGCAGCCAAGGGGCGGACCTTGCTAGTGGGGAGCTGTTTTTT. Its protein product is CASSQGADLASGELFF.

The DNA for the CDR3 is TGTGCCAGCACCCGGAGAACTGCAACTAATGAAAAACTGTTTTTT. This gives the protein CASTRRTATNEKLFF. The chain recombines TRBV19 with TRBJ1-4; no definite D call. The CDR3 is 15 residues long. CDR1 and CDR2 from the germline V gene are LNHDA and SQIVND (reference sequence). V lost 9 bases, J lost 0 bases, and 14 bases lay in between.

In DNA form, the CDR3 reads TGTGCCAGCAACGGGGGAGCGGGAGGCTACGAGCAGTACTTC. This encodes CASNGGAGGYEQYF. The gene calls are TRBV7-2 and TRBJ2-7, with 9 nucleotides matching TRBD2. The V gene end was trimmed by 7 bases and the J gene end by 3 bases; junction bases not matched to a gene: 7. CDR1 SGHTA and CDR2 FQGNSA come from the germline V gene. This CDR3 is 14 amino acids long.

The V gene is TRBV5-4, the J gene TRBJ2-5, with 13 bases aligning to TRBD2. Germline CDR1 reads SGHNT; CDR2 reads YYREEE (reference sequence). The CDR3 spans 16 residues. V lost 3 bases and J lost 5; bases outside the gene matches: 7. CDR3: CASSSGLAGVGETQYF. The CDR3 nucleotides are TGTGCCAGCAGCTCAGGACTAGCGGGAGTCGGTGAGACCCAGTACTTC.

This chain links TRBV16 with TRBJ1-3; D perhaps matches TRBD1 (6 bases). Trimming left V 6 bases short and J 0 bases short, with 12 bases between. From germline, CDR1 is KGHSY and CDR2 FQNENV. CDR3 length: 15 amino acids. The CDR3 DNA is TGTGCCAGCAGTCGACAGGTATCCTCTGGAAACACCATATATTTT. Translating it yields CASSRQVSSGNTIYF.

This chain links TRBV5-1 with TRBJ1-2; maybe TRBD1 (6 bases). The length of the CDR3 is 13 residues. Trimming shortened V by 3 bases and J by 1 base, and 7 bases separated the two germline ends. CDR1 and CDR2 from the germline V gene are SGHRS and YFSETQ. This CDR3 reads CASSSDSNYGYTF. The CDR3, as DNA: TGCGCCAGCAGCTCGGACAGTAACTATGGCTACACCTTC.

The J gene is TRBJ2-5, the V gene TRBV14, with D unclear. This CDR3 region has 15 residues. Trimming removed 4 bases from V and 0 bases from J, with 12 bases in between. The germline CDR1 and CDR2 sequences are SGHDN and FVKESK. The CDR3: CASSLSRPYQETQYF. The CDR3 nucleotides read TGTGCCAGCAGCCTTTCGCGGCCCTACCAAGAGACCCAGTACTTC.

The rearrangement joins TRBV2 to TRBJ2-1; possibly TRBD1 for D (6 bases). V lost 3 bases and J lost 13, with 19 bases in between. The CDR3 consists of 14 residues. CDR1 is SNHLY, CDR2 FYNNEI, per germline. The CDR3 nucleotides are TGTGCCAGCAGTGATTGGCTGGGGGCCGGAGGTCAGTTCTTC. It codes for CASSDWLGAGGQFF.

The chain combines TRBV5-6 with TRBJ2-7; weak D call: TRBD2 (7 bases). The CDR3 contains 15 residues. Looked up from germline, CDR1 is SGHDT and CDR2 is YYEEEE. V lost 5 bases, J lost 0 bases, and 15 bases lay in between. CDR3 nucleotides: TGTGCCAGCAGACCTCAAGGGGGGGTCTCCTACGAGCAGTACTTC. Translation: CASRPQGGVSYEQYF. The full variable domain, rest sourced from reference TRBV5-6 and TRBJ2-7, is DAGVTQSPTHLIKTRGQQVTLRCSPKSGHDTVSWYQQALGQGPQFIFQYYEEEERQRGNFPDRFSGHQFPNYSSELNVNALLLGDSALYLCASRPQGGVSYEQYFGPGTRLTVT.